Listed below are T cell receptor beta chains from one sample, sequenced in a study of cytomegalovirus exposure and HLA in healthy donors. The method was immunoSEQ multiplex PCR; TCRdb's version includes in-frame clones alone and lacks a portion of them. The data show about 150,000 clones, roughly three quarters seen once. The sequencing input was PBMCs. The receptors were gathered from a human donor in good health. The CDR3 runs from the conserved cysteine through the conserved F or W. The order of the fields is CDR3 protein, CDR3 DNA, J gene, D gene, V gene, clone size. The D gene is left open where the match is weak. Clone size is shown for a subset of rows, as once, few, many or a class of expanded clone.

CDR3 protein: CASSLRGWADTQYF; CDR3 DNA: TGTGCCAGCAGCTTACGGGGGTGGGCAGATACGCAGTATTTT; J gene: TRBJ2-3; D gene: .; V gene: TRBV7-9; clone size: .
CDR3 protein: CASSPGRLSSDEQYF; CDR3 DNA: TGTGCCAGCTCACCTGGGAGGCTCTCCTCCGACGAGCAGTACTTC; J gene: TRBJ2-7; D gene: .; V gene: TRBV18; clone size: .
CDR3 protein: CSVETGHDTEAFF; CDR3 DNA: TGCAGCGTTGAAACAGGGCATGACACTGAAGCTTTCTTT; J gene: TRBJ1-1; D gene: .; V gene: TRBV29-1; clone size: once
CDR3 protein: CASSIGDRGYEQYF; CDR3 DNA: TGTGCCAGTAGTATAGGGGACAGGGGCTACGAGCAGTACTTC; J gene: TRBJ2-7; D gene: TRBD1; V gene: TRBV19; clone size: .
CDR3 protein: CASSFGGFSTDTQYF; CDR3 DNA: TGTGCCAGCAGCTTTGGGGGGTTTAGCACAGATACGCAGTATTTT; J gene: TRBJ2-3; D gene: .; V gene: TRBV5-6; clone size: .
CDR3 protein: CASSFRTRTGANVLTF; CDR3 DNA: TGTGCCAGCAGCTTTCGGACTCGGACTGGGGCCAACGTCCTGACTTTC; J gene: TRBJ2-6; D gene: .; V gene: TRBV7-3; clone size: once
CDR3 protein: CASRKTGGASQFF; CDR3 DNA: TGTGCCAGCAGAAAAACAGGGGGCGCTTCTCAGTTCTTC; J gene: TRBJ2-1; D gene: TRBD1; V gene: TRBV28; clone size: .
CDR3 protein: CASSSPGQGDYGYTF; CDR3 DNA: TGTGCCAGCAGCTCACCGGGACAGGGGGACTATGGCTACACCTTC; J gene: TRBJ1-2; D gene: TRBD1; V gene: TRBV7-6; clone size: .
CDR3 protein: CASSLTENRHGTF; CDR3 DNA: TGTGCCAGCAGTCTAACGGAAAACAGGCACGGAACCTTC; J gene: TRBJ1-2; D gene: .; V gene: TRBV6-5; clone size: .
CDR3 protein: CASSDDRGNQPQHF; CDR3 DNA: TGTGCCAGCAGCGACGACAGGGGAAATCAGCCCCAGCATTTT; J gene: TRBJ1-5; D gene: TRBD1; V gene: TRBV6-1; clone size: .
CDR3 protein: CASSRPRGPYNEQFF; CDR3 DNA: TGTGCCAGTAGTCGACCGCGGGGTCCCTACAATGAGCAGTTCTTC; J gene: TRBJ2-1; D gene: .; V gene: TRBV19; clone size: .
CDR3 protein: CASSPQDRRNEKLFF; CDR3 DNA: TGTGCCAGCTCACCTCAGGACAGGAGAAATGAAAAACTGTTTTTT; J gene: TRBJ1-4; D gene: TRBD1; V gene: TRBV18; clone size: once
CDR3 protein: CASSQGGTPYNEQFF; CDR3 DNA: TGCGCCAGCAGCCAAGGGGGGACACCCTACAATGAGCAGTTCTTC; J gene: TRBJ2-1; D gene: .; V gene: TRBV4-1; clone size: .
CDR3 protein: CASSLGTGGNSEQYF; CDR3 DNA: TGTGCCAGCAGTTTAGGGACAGGGGGAAATTCCGAGCAGTACTTC; J gene: TRBJ2-7; D gene: TRBD1; V gene: TRBV27; clone size: .
CDR3 protein: CASSTPGGEKLFF; CDR3 DNA: TGTGCCAGCAGCACCCCGGGGGGAGAAAAACTGTTTTTT; J gene: TRBJ1-4; D gene: .; V gene: TRBV11-2; clone size: .
CDR3 protein: CASSQGTGWDGYTF; CDR3 DNA: TGTGCCAGCAGTCAGGGGACGGGCTGGGATGGCTACACCTTC; J gene: TRBJ1-2; D gene: .; V gene: TRBV2; clone size: .
CDR3 protein: CASSGQETNTEAFF; CDR3 DNA: TGTGCCAGCAGCGGACAGGAGACGAACACTGAAGCTTTCTTT; J gene: TRBJ1-1; D gene: TRBD1; V gene: TRBV5-6; clone size: .
CDR3 protein: CASSYIGNRGLGGYTF; CDR3 DNA: TGTGCCAGCAGTTATATCGGAAACAGGGGGTTGGGTGGCTACACCTTC; J gene: TRBJ1-2; D gene: TRBD1; V gene: TRBV6-5; clone size: few
CDR3 protein: CASSPPLLAGGIGEQYF; CDR3 DNA: TGTGCCAGCAGCCCCCCCCTACTAGCGGGTGGGATCGGGGAGCAATACTTC; J gene: TRBJ2-7; D gene: TRBD2; V gene: TRBV7-2; clone size: .
CDR3 protein: CASSTSPRLAGGDTQYF; CDR3 DNA: TGTGCCAGTAGTACATCCCCAAGACTAGCGGGGGGCGATACGCAGTATTTT; J gene: TRBJ2-3; D gene: TRBD2; V gene: TRBV19; clone size: .
CDR3 protein: CASSYSTGGLTEAFF; CDR3 DNA: TGTGCCAGCAGTTATTCGACAGGGGGGCTGACTGAAGCTTTCTTT; J gene: TRBJ1-1; D gene: TRBD1; V gene: TRBV6-5; clone size: .
CDR3 protein: CASSLDRGSGLGETQYF; CDR3 DNA: TGCGCCAGCAGCTTGGACAGGGGCAGCGGACTCGGGGAGACCCAGTACTTC; J gene: TRBJ2-5; D gene: TRBD1; V gene: TRBV5-1; clone size: .
CDR3 protein: CASSPGQGPQYF; CDR3 DNA: TGTGCCAGCAGCCCCGGACAGGGTCCGCAGTACTTC; J gene: TRBJ2-7; D gene: TRBD1; V gene: TRBV7-2; clone size: .